What follows are 23 T cell receptor beta chains derived from one specimen sequenced in a study of PD-1 blockade in mismatch repair-deficient tumors. The repertoire was sequenced with immunoSEQ multiplex PCR; TCRdb's copy has only in-frame clones and lacks some. The table has tens of thousands of clones, around 88% seen once. The sample here was peripheral blood, taken 52 weeks after starting pembrolizumab. Every receptor here comes from an adult with mismatch repair-deficient cancer.

The rearrangement links TRBV7-9 to TRBJ2-2; D tentatively fits TRBD1 or TRBD2 (5 bases each). CDR1 and CDR2 from the germline V gene are SEHNR and FQNEAQ (reference sequence). Trimming took 2 bases from V and 2 from J, leaving 12 bases between them. The CDR3 totals 16 residues. This CDR3 is CASSLTPGPNTGELFF. The DNA of the CDR3 is TGTGCCAGCAGCTTAACCCCGGGACCAAACACCGGGGAGCTGTTTTTT.

J is TRBJ2-3 and V is TRBV7-6; 8 bases match TRBD2. V was pared by 0 bases and J by 3 bases, with 11 bases of the junction left unmatched. Germline-derived CDR1 and CDR2 are SGHVS and FNYEAQ. The CDR3 contains 18 residues. The CDR3 DNA is TGTGCCAGCAGCTTAGCATGGATTAGCGGGAATTGGACAGATACGCAGTATTTT. It specifies CASSLAWISGNWTDTQYF. Using reference TRBV7-6 and TRBJ2-3 for the parts outside the CDR3, the full variable domain is GAGVSQSPRYKVTKRGQDVALRCDPISGHVSLYWYRQALGQGPEFLTYFNYEAQQDKSGLPNDRFSAERPEGSISTLTIQRTEQRDSAMYRCASSLAWISGNWTDTQYFGPGTRLTVL.

The V and J genes are TRBV19 and TRBJ2-1; the D is unclear. The germline CDR1 and CDR2 sequences are LNHDA and SQIVND (reference sequence). The CDR3 runs 12 residues. V was trimmed by 6 bases and J by 5 bases, leaving 8 bases between them. The CDR3 spells CASRGGHNEQFF. The DNA of the CDR3 is TGTGCCAGTAGGGGCGGTCACAATGAGCAGTTCTTC.

V usage is TRBV27 and J usage is TRBJ2-7, with D hard to call. CDR1 and CDR2 (germline): MNHEY, SMNVEV (reference sequence). This CDR3 region has 13 residues. V was trimmed by 2 bases and J by 13 bases, leaving 18 bases between them. CDR3: CASSLVSRSPGYF. CDR3 bases: TGTGCCAGCAGTTTAGTTAGCAGGAGCCCAGGCTACTTC.

Only one count was recorded for this clone. This chain uses TRBV7-3 with TRBJ2-1, with a possible D match to TRBD2 (5 bases). Germline V CDR1 and CDR2: SGHTA, FQGTGA. V was shortened by 5 bases and J by 9 bases, with 23 bases between the two germline ends. CDR3 length: 16 residues. CDR3 sequence reads: CASSQSGRQDVGEQFF. CDR3 DNA: TGTGCCAGCAGCCAGAGCGGCAGGCAAGATGTGGGTGAGCAGTTCTTC.

This clone was picked up one time. The chain has TRBV5-6 and TRBJ2-3, with a possible D match to TRBD2 (5 bases). The CDR3 contains 15 residues. Trimming removed 0 bases at V and 0 bases at J, with 8 bases between. The germline V gene has CDR1 SGHDT and CDR2 YYEEEE. CDR3 nucleotide sequence: TGTGCCAGCAGCTTGGCCGGGGTTAGCACAGATACGCAGTATTTT. Protein: CASSLAGVSTDTQYF.

The chain has TRBV29-1 and TRBJ2-7; 9 positions agree with TRBD1. The CDR3 contains 15 residues. Looked up from germline, CDR1 is SQVTM and CDR2 is ANQGSEA. V trimming: 8 bases; J trimming: 0 bases; junction bases outside the gene matches: 11. CDR3 sequence reads: CSSEVGDRASYEQYF. The CDR3 DNA reads as TGCAGCTCCGAAGTTGGGGACAGGGCCTCCTACGAGCAGTACTTC.

The chain employs TRBV5-5 and TRBJ1-5, with no clear D. The CDR3 is 13 residues long. In germline, CDR1 is SGHKS, CDR2 YYEKEE (reference sequence). V lost 3 bases and J lost 1, with 5 bases in between. This CDR3 reads CASSSYSNQPQHF. The CDR3 bases are TGTGCCAGCAGCTCGTACAGCAATCAGCCCCAGCATTTT.

In the case of this clone: In the same sample, other DNA sequences code for this CDR3. This chain joins TRBV19 and TRBJ2-7; 10 bases align to TRBD1. The CDR3 extends over 14 amino acids. After removal of 5 bases from V and 2 bases from J, the junction contained 3 bases not matched to a gene. Germline CDR1 reads LNHDA; CDR2 reads SQIVND (reference sequence). The DNA of the CDR3 is TGTGCCAGTAGTCCCGGACAGGGGGCCTACGAGCAGTACTTC. This translates into CASSPGQGAYEQYF.

The genes are TRBV19 and TRBJ2-2; D is unclear. The CDR3 length is 12 residues. V shed 9 bases and J shed 6 bases, with 11 bases lying between them. Germline V lookup: CDR1 LNHDA, CDR2 SQIVND (reference sequence). CDR3 sequence: CASLVHPGELFF. CDR3 DNA: TGTGCCAGCCTGGTTCACCCCGGGGAGCTGTTTTTT.

The rearrangement links TRBV9 to TRBJ2-7, with D perhaps matching TRBD1 (6 bases). Trimming took off 4 bases at V and 4 bases at J, with 15 bases between the two ends. Germline V gives CDR1 SGDLS, CDR2 YYNGEE. The CDR3 totals 14 residues. The CDR3 sequence: CASSLGRDNYEQYF. In nucleotides, the CDR3 is TGTGCCAGCAGCCTGGGACGGGACAATTACGAGCAGTACTTC.

This clone occurred once. The chain couples TRBV20-1 to TRBJ2-7; a weak D match, TRBD2 (5 bases). The V end was cut by 7 bases, the J end by 3 bases, with 7 bases between. CDR3 length: 10 residues. Germline V gene lookup returns CDR1 DFQATT and CDR2 SNEGSKA (reference sequence). CDR3 coding DNA: TGCAGTGTTAGCGACTACGAGCAGTACTTC. Its translation is CSVSDYEQYF.

The rearrangement joins TRBV19 to TRBJ2-3; 7 bases agree with TRBD2. The CDR3 covers 15 residues. V dropped 4 bases and J dropped 1; count of bases not matched to a gene: 5. The germline V gene encodes CDR1 LNHDA and CDR2 SQIVND (reference sequence). The CDR3 loop reads CASSRGGRGTDTQYF. The CDR3 DNA reads as TGTGCCAGTAGTAGGGGCGGGAGAGGCACAGATACGCAGTATTTT.

This sequence joins TRBV6-1 and TRBJ2-7; TRBD1 might be the D (5 bases). V was shortened by 0 bases and J by 4 bases, with 13 bases between the two germline ends. The CDR3 loop spans 15 amino acids. Germline CDR1 reads MNHNS; CDR2 reads SASEGT. As DNA, the CDR3 is TGTGCCAGCAGTGAAGCGGTCCTGGACACTTACGAGCAGTACTTC. Translated: CASSEAVLDTYEQYF.

The chain joins TRBV19 to TRBJ2-3; 11 bases are shared with TRBD2. Germline V CDR1 and CDR2: LNHDA, SQIVND (reference sequence). Trimming at V came to 6 bases and at J to 1 base, leaving 3 bases not matched to a gene. The CDR3 length is 15 residues. CDR3 sequence reads: CASRLAGDRTDTQYF. As DNA, the CDR3 is TGTGCCAGTAGACTAGCGGGAGACCGCACAGATACGCAGTATTTT.

The V gene is TRBV29-1, the J gene TRBJ2-1, with 12 bases identical to TRBD2. Per the germline V gene, CDR1 is SQVTM and CDR2 is ANQGSEA. J lost 5 bases, V lost 7 bases, and 18 bases had no gene match. The CDR3 contains 18 residues. CDR3 coding DNA: TGCAGCGGGTCTAGCGGGAGGGCCGAACCGTTTTTCCACAATGAGCAGTTCTTC. It translates to CSGSSGRAEPFFHNEQFF.

A single count supports this clone. The genes are TRBV11-2 and TRBJ2-1; 11 nucleotides agree with TRBD1. Germline V gives CDR1 SGHAT, CDR2 FQNNGV. V lost 0 bases and J lost 8; bases outside the gene matches: 3. The length of the CDR3 is 15 residues. CDR3: CASSLEGQGVHEQFF. CDR3 DNA: TGTGCCAGCAGCTTAGAGGGACAGGGGGTCCATGAGCAGTTCTTC.

The chain carries TRBV25-1 and TRBJ1-1; D is possibly TRBD1 (5 bases). V was pared by 6 bases and J by 0 bases, with 11 bases between. The CDR3 runs 14 residues. Germline V gene sequence: CDR1 MGHDK, CDR2 SYGVNS. This chain's CDR3 is CASRPRGVNTEAFF. CDR3 nucleotides: TGTGCCAGCAGACCTCGGGGCGTGAACACTGAAGCTTTCTTT.

This chain links TRBV6-5 with TRBJ2-1, with D unclear. CDR3 size: 15 residues. Trimming shortened V by 2 bases and J by 5 bases, and 13 bases separated the two germline ends. Germline assignment: CDR1 MNHEY and CDR2 SVGAGI. The CDR3 spells CASSYDMVGHNEQFF. Here the CDR3 DNA reads TGTGCCAGCAGTTACGACATGGTGGGCCACAATGAGCAGTTCTTC.

This rearrangement joins TRBV19 to TRBJ2-7; TRBD1 is a possible D gene (5 bases). V lost 2 bases and J lost 0, with 11 bases in between. There are 15 residues in the CDR3. The germline gives CDR1 LNHDA, CDR2 SQIVND (reference sequence). The CDR3 bases are TGTGCCAGTAGTATATTGGGGCAGAGCTCCTACGAGCAGTACTTC. Translating it yields CASSILGQSSYEQYF. The full variable domain, rest sourced from reference TRBV19 and TRBJ2-7, is DGGITQSPKYLFRKEGQNVTLSCEQNLNHDAMYWYRQDPGQGLRLIYYSQIVNDFQKGDIAEGYSVSREKKESFPLTVTSAQKNPTAFYLCASSILGQSSYEQYFGPGTRLTVT.

The J gene is TRBJ2-7, the V gene TRBV27, with D perhaps TRBD2 (6 bases). This CDR3 has 15 amino acids. Germline V CDR1 and CDR2: MNHEY, SMNVEV (reference sequence). Trimming removed 11 bases at V and 2 bases at J, with 22 bases between. The CDR3 nucleotides are TGTGCCTCCGGGAAAGGGACTCTCCCAGCCTACGAGCAGTACTTC. This encodes CASGKGTLPAYEQYF.

This clone was picked up one time. V is TRBV15 and J is TRBJ2-7; D not resolved. Germline lookup yields CDR1 LNHNV and CDR2 YYDKDF (reference sequence). CDR3 length equals 15 residues. V lost 3 bases, J lost 0 bases, and 12 bases lay in between. The CDR3 sequence: CATSRSAADSYEQYF. The DNA for the CDR3 is TGTGCCACCAGCAGGTCGGCGGCAGACTCCTACGAGCAGTACTTC.

In DNA, the CDR3 is TGTGCCAGCAGCCCCCCGGTCTGGACAGGGGACACCGGGGAGCTGTTTTTT. The encoded protein is CASSPPVWTGDTGELFF. The chain combines TRBV11-3 with TRBJ2-2; 9 bases agree with TRBD1. Germline CDR1 reads SGHNT; CDR2 reads YENEEA. Trimming removed 5 bases from V and 3 bases from J; junction bases left unmatched: 10. This CDR3 spans 17 amino acids.